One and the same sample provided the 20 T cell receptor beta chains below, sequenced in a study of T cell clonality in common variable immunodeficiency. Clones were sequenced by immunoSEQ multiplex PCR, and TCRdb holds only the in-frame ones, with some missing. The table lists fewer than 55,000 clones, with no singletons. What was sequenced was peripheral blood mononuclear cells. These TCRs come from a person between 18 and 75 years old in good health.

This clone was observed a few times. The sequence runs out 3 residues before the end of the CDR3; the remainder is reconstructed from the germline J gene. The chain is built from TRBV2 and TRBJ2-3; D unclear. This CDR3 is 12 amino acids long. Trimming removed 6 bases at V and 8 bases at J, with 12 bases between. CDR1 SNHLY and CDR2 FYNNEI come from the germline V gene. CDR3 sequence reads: CASREMRGTQYF. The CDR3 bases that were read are TGTGCCAGCAGGGAGATGCGCGGTACG.

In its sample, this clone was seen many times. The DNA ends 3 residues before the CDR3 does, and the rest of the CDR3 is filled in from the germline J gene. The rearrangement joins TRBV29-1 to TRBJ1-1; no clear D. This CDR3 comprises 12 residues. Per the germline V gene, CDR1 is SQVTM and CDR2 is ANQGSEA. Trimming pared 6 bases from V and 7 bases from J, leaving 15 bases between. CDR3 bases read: TGCAGCGTAGTCCCTAGGATGAGTGAA. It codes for CSVVPRMSE. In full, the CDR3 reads CSVVPRMSEAFF.

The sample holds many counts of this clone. CDR3 amino acids: CSARDRDYQPQHF. The CDR3 bases that were read are TGCAGTGCCCGGGACAGGGATTATCAGCCC. This chain links TRBV20-1 with TRBJ1-5; the match to TRBD1 covers 9 bases. The read stops 3 residues short of the end of the CDR3; the missing end is completed from the germline J gene. V shed 6 bases and J 5 bases; nucleotides not matched to a gene: 5. There are 13 residues in the CDR3. CDR1 and CDR2 from the germline V gene are DFQATT and SNEGSKA (reference sequence).

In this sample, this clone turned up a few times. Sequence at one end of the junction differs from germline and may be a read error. CDR3 DNA, as far as it was read: TGTGCCTGTAGTCTTCGTTTAAGTGAAGGCTCCTATAATTCACCC. Translation gives CACSLRLSEGSYNSP. The complete CDR3 protein is CACSLRLSEGSYNSPLHF. The J gene is TRBJ1-6, the V gene TRBV19; D is unresolved. With the read ending 3 residues before the CDR3 end, the germline J gene is used to fill in that end. CDR1 LNHDA and CDR2 SQIVND come from the germline V gene (reference sequence). The CDR3 totals 18 residues.

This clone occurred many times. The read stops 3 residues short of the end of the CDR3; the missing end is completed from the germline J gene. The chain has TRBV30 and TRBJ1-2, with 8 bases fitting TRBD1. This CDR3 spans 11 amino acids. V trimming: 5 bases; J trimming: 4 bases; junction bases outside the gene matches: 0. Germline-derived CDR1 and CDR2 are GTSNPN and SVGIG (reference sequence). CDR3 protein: CAWDRGYGYTF. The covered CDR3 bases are TGTGCCTGGGACAGGGGCTATGGC.

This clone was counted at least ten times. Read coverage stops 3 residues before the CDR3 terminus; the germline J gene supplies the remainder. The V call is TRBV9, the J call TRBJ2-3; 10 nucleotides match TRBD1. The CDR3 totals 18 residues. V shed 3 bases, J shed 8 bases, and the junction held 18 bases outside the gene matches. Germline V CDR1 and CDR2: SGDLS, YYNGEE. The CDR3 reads CASSETTGDRGRKGTQYF. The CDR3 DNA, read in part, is TGTGCCAGCAGCGAAACGACCGGTGACAGGGGGCGTAAGGGTACG.

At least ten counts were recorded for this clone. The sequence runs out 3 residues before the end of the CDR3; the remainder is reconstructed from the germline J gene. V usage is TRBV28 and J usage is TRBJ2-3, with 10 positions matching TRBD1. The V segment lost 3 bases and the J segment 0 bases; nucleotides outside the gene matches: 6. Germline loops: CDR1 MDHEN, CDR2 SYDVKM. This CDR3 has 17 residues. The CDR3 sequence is CASSFDGTGVSTDTQYF. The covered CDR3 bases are TGTGCCAGCAGTTTTGACGGGACAGGGGTTAGCACAGATACG.

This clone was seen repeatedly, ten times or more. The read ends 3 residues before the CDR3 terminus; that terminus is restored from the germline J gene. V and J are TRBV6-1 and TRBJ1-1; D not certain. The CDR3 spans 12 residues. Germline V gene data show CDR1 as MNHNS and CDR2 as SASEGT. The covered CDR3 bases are TGTGCCAGCAGTGAGGGCAGATTAAAA. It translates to CASSEGRLK. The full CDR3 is CASSEGRLKAFF.

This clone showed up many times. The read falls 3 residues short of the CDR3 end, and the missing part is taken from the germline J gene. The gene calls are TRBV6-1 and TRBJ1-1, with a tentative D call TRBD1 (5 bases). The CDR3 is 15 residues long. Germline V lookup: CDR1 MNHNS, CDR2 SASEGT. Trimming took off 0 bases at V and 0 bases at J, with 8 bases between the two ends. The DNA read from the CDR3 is TGTGCCAGCAGTGAAGCTGGGGGGATGAACACTGAA. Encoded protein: CASSEAGGMNTE. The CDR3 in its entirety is CASSEAGGMNTEAFF.

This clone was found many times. The sequenced part of the CDR3 DNA is TGTGCCAGCAGCCCTAGCGGGAGCCTCACAGATACG. This encodes CASSPSGSLTDT. The full CDR3 reads CASSPSGSLTDTQYF. This chain uses TRBV7-2 with TRBJ2-3, with TRBD2 identical over 10 bases. Read data end 3 residues before the CDR3 end; the end is taken from the germline J gene. Trimming cost V 5 bases and J 2 bases; bases outside gene matches: 4. This CDR3 is 15 amino acids long. Germline-derived CDR1 and CDR2 are SGHTA and FQGNSA.

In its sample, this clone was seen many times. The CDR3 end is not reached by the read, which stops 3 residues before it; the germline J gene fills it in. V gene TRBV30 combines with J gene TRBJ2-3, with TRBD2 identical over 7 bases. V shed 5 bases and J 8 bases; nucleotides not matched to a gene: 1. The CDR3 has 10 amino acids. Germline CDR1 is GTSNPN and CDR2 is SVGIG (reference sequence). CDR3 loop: CAWGLVTQYF. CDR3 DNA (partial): TGTGCCTGGGGACTAGTTACG.

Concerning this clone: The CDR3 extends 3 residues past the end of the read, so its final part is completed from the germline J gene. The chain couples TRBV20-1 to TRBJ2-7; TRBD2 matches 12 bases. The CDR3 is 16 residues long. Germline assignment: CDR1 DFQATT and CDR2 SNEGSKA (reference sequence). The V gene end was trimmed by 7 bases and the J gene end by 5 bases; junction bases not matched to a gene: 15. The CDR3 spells CSGATSGRNTGDEQYF. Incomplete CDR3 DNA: TGCAGTGGTGCGACTAGCGGGAGAAATACCGGCGACGAG.

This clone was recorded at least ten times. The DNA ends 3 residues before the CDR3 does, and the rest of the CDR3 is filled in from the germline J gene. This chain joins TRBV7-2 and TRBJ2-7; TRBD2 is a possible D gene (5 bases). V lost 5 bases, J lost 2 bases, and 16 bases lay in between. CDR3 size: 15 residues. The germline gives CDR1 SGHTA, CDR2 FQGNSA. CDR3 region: CASSLSGSDTYEQYF. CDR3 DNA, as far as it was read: TGTGCCAGCAGCCTGTCGGGGTCGGATACCTACGAG.

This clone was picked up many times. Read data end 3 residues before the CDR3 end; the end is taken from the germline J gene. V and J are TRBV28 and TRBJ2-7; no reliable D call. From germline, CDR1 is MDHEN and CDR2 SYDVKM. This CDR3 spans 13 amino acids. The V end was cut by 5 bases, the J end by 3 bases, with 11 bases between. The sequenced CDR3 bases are TGTGCCAGCAGTCCCAGGCAGGTCTACGAG. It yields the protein CASSPRQVYE. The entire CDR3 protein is CASSPRQVYEQYF.

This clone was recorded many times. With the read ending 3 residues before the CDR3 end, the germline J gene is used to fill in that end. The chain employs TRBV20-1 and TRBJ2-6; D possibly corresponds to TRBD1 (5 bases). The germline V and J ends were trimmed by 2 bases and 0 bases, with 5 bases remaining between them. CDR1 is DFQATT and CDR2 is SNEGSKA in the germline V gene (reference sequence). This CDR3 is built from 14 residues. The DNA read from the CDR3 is TGCAGTGCTAGAAGGGGCTCTGGGGCCAACGTC. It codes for CSARRGSGANV. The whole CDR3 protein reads CSARRGSGANVLTF.

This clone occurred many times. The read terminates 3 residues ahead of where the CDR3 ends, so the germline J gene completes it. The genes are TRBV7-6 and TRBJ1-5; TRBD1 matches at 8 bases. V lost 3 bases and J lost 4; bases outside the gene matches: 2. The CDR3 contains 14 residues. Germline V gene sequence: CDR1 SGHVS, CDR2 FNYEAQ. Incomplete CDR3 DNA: TGTGCCAGCAGCTTTGACAGGGGAAATCAGCCC. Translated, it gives CASSFDRGNQP. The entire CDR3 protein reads CASSFDRGNQPQHF. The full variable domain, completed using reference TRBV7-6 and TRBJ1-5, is GAGVSQSPRYKVTKRGQDVALRCDPISGHVSLYWYRQALGQGPEFLTYFNYEAQQDKSGLPNDRFSAERPEGSISTLTIQRTEQRDSAMYRCASSFDRGNQPQHFGDGTRLSIL.

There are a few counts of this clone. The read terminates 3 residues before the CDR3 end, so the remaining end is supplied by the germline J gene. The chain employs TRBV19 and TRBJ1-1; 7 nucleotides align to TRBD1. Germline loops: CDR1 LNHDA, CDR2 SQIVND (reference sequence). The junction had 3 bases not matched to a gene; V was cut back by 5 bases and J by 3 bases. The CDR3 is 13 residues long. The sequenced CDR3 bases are TGTGCCAGTAGTGTTCAGGGGGACACTGAA. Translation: CASSVQGDTE. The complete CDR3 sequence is CASSVQGDTEAFF. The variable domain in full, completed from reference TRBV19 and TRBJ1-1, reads DGGITQSPKYLFRKEGQNVTLSCEQNLNHDAMYWYRQDPGQGLRLIYYSQIVNDFQKGDIAEGYSVSREKKESFPLTVTSAQKNPTAFYLCASSVQGDTEAFFGQGTRLTVV.

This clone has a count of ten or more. CDR3 in amino acids: CASSPQAGSYEQYF. The part of the CDR3 DNA that was read is TGTGCCAGCAGTCCCCAGGCAGGGTCCTACGAG. This chain uses TRBV2 with TRBJ2-7, with a weak D call TRBD1 (5 bases). The CDR3 is cut off 3 residues early in the read; its end comes from the germline J gene. Germline CDR1 SNHLY, CDR2 FYNNEI. Trimming removed 5 bases from V and 1 base from J, with 12 bases in between. The CDR3 is 14 amino acids.

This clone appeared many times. The sequenced part of the CDR3 DNA is TGCGCCAGCAGCCGACAGGGATCATCTAATGAAAAA. Translation gives CASSRQGSSNEK. The whole CDR3 is CASSRQGSSNEKLFF. V usage is TRBV5-1 and J usage is TRBJ1-4; 7 nucleotides line up with TRBD1. Read sequence stops 3 residues before the CDR3 end, and the germline J gene provides the missing end. V shed 4 bases and J 3 bases; nucleotides not matched to a gene: 6. Germline V gene data show CDR1 as SGHRS and CDR2 as YFSETQ. The CDR3 covers 15 residues.

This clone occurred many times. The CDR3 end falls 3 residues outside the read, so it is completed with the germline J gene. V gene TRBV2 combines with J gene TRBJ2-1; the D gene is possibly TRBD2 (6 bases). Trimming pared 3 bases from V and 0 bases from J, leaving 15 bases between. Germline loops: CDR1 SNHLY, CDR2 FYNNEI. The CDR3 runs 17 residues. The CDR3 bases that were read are TGTGCCAGCAGTGAGGAGGGGTTGGGGAGCTCCTACAATGAG. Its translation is CASSEEGLGSSYNE. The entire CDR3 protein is CASSEEGLGSSYNEQFF. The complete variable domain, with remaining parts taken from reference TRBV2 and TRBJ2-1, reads EPEVTQTPSHQVTQMGQEVILRCVPISNHLYFYWYRQILGQKVEFLVSFYNNEISEKSEIFDDQFSVERPDGSNFTLKIRSTKLEDSAMYFCASSEEGLGSSYNEQFFGPGTRLTVL.